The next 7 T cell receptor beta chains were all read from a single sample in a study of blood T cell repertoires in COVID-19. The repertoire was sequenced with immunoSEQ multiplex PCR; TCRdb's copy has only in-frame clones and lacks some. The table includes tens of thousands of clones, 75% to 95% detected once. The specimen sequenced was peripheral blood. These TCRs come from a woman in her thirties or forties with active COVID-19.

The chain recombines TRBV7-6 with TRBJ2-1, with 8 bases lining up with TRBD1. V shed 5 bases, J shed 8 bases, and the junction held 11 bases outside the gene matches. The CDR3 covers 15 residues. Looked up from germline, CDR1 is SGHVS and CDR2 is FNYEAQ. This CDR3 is CASSPWTGSADEQFF. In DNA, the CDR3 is TGTGCCAGCAGCCCCTGGACAGGGTCGGCCGATGAGCAGTTCTTC.

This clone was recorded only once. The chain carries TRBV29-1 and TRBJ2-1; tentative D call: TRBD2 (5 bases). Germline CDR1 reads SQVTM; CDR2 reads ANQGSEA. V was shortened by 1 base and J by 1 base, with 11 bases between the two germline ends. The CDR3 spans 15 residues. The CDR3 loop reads CSVEVSLASYNEQFF. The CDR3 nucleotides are TGCAGCGTTGAAGTCTCGCTAGCTTCCTACAATGAGCAGTTCTTC.

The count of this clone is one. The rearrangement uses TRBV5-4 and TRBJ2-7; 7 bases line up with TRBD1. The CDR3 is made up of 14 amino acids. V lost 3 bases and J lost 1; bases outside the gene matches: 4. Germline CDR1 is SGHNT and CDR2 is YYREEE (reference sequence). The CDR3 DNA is TGTGCCAGCAGCTGGGACAGCCAGTCCTACGAGCAGTACTTC. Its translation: CASSWDSQSYEQYF.

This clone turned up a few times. The CDR3 sequence: CASSLLAGGNEQFF. DNA of the CDR3: TGTGCCAGCAGCTTACTAGCGGGGGGCAATGAGCAGTTCTTC. V and J are TRBV7-3 and TRBJ2-1, with 11 bases identical to TRBD2. The germline V gene has CDR1 SGHTA and CDR2 FQGTGA. CDR3 length equals 14 residues. Losses at the gene ends were 2 bases for V and 6 bases for J; bases not matched to a gene: 0.

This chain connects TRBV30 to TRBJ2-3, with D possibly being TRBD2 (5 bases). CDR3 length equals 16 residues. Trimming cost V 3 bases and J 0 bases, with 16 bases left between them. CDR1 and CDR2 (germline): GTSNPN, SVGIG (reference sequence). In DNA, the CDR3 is TGTGCCTGGAGCCATTACCCCCGGACTAGCACAGATACGCAGTATTTT. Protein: CAWSHYPRTSTDTQYF.

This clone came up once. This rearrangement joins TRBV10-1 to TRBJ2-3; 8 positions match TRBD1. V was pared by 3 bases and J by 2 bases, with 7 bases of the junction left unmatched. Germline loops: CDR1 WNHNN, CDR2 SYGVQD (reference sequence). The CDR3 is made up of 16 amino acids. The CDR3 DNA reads TGCGCCAGCAGTGAATGGGACAGGTCTCCCACAGATACGCAGTATTTT. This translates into CASSEWDRSPTDTQYF.

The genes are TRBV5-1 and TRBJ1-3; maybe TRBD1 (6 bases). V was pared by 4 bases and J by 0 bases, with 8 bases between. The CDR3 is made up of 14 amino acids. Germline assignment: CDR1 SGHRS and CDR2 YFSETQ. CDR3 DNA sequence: TGCGCCAGCAGCCCGGACAGCTCTGGAAACACCATATATTTT. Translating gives CASSPDSSGNTIYF.